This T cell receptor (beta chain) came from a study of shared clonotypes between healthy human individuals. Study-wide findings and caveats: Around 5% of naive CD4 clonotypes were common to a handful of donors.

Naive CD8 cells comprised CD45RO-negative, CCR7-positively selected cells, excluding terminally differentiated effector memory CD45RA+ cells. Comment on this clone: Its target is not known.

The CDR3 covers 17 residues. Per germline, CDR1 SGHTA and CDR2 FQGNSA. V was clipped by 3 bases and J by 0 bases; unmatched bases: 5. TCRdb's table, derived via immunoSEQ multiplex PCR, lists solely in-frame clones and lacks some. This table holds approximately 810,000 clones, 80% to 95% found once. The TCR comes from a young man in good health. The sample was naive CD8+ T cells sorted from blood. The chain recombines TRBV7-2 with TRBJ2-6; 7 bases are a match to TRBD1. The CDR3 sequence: CASSFAGGYSGANVLTF. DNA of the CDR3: TGTGCCAGCAGCTTCGCAGGGGGATACTCTGGGGCCAACGTCCTGACTTTC.